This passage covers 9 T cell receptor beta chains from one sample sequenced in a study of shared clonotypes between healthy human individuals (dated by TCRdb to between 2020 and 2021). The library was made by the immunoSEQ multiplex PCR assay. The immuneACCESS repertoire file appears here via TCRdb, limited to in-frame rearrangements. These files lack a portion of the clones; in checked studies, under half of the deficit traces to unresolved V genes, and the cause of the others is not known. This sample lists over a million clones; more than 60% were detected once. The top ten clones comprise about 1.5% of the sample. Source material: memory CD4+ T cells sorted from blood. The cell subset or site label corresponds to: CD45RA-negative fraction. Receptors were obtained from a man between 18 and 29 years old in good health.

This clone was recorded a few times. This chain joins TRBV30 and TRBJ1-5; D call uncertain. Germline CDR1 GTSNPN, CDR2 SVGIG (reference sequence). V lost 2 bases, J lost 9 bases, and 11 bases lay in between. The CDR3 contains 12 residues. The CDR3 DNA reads TGTGCCTGGAGTTATAACATTGGGCCCCAGCATTTT. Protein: CAWSYNIGPQHF.

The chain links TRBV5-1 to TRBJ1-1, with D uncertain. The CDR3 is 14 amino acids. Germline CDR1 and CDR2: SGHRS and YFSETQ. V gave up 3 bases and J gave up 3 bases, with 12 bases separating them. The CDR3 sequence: CASSSALADTEAFF. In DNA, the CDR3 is TGCGCCAGCAGCTCCGCGCTAGCTGACACTGAAGCTTTCTTT.

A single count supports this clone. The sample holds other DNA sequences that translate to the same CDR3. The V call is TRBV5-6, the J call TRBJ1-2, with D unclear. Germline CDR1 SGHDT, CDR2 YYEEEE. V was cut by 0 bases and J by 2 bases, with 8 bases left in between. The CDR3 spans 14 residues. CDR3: CASSLGRLNYGYTF. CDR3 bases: TGTGCCAGCAGCTTGGGCAGGTTAAACTATGGCTACACCTTC.

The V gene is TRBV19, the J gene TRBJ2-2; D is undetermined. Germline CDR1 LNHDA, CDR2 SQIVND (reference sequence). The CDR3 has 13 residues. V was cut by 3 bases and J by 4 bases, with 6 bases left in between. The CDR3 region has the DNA TGTGCCAGTAGTATGACACCCACCGGGGAGCTGTTTTTT. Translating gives CASSMTPTGELFF.

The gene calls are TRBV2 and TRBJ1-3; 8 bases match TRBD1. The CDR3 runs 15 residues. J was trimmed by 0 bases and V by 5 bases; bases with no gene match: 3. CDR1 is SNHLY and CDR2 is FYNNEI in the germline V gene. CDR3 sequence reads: CASSYDRGSGNTIYF. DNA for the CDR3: TGTGCCAGCAGTTATGACAGGGGCTCTGGAAACACCATATATTTT.

CDR3 amino acids: CASSAGLVNTGELFF. The CDR3 bases are TGTGCCAGCAGCGCGGGACTTGTGAACACCGGGGAGCTGTTTTTT. The genes are TRBV9 and TRBJ2-2; TRBD2 might be the D (6 bases). The germline V gene encodes CDR1 SGDLS and CDR2 YYNGEE. The length of the CDR3 is 15 residues. The V and J ends lost 3 bases and 1 base respectively, with 10 bases between them.

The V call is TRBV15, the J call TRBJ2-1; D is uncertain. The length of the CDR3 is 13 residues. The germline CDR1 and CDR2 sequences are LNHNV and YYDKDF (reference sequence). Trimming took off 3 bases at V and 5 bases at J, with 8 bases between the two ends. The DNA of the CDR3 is TGTGCCACCAGCAGGCGCCAGGACAATGAGCAGTTCTTC. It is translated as CATSRRQDNEQFF.

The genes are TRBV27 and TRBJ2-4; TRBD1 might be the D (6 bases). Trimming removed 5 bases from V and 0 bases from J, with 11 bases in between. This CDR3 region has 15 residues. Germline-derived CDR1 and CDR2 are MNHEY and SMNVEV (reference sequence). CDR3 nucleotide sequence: TGTGCCAGCAGTCCCCGGGACATAGCCAAAAACATTCAGTACTTC. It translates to CASSPRDIAKNIQYF.

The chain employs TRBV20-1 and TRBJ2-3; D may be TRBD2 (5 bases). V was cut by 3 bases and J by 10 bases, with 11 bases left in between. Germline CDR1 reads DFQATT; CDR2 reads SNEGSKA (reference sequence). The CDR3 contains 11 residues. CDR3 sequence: CSASQEVSQYF. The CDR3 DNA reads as TGCAGTGCTAGCCAGGAGGTCTCGCAGTATTTT.